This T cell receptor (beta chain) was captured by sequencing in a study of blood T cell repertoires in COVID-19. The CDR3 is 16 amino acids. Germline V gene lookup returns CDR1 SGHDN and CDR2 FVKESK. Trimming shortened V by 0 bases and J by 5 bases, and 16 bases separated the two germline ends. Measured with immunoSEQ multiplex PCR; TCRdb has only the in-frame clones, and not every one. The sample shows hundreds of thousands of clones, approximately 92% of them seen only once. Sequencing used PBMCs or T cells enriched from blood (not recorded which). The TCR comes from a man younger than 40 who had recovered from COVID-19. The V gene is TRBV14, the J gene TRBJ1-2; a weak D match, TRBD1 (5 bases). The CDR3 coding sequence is TGTGCCAGCAGCCAAGAATATCGGCTGGGGGGATATGGCTACACCTTC. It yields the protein CASSQEYRLGGYGYTF.